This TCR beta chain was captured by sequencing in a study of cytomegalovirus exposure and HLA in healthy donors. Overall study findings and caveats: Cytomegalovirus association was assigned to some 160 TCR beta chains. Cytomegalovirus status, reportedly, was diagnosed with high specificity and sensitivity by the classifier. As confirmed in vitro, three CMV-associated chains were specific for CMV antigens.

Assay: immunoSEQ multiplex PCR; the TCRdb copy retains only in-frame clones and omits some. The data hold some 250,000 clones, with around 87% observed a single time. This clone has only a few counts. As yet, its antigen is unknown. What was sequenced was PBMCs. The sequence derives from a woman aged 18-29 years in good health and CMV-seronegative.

The CDR3 bases are TGTGCCAGCAGCGCTCCGGGGGGGGTTGGTTCACCCCTCCACTTT. Its protein product is CASSAPGGVGSPLHF. The chain is built from TRBV11-2 and TRBJ1-6, with D perhaps matching TRBD1 (5 bases). The CDR3 runs to 15 residues. The germline V gene encodes CDR1 SGHAT and CDR2 FQNNGV. Trimming took off 5 bases at V and 9 bases at J, with 17 bases between the two ends.